One and the same sample provided the 21 T cell receptor beta chains below, sequenced in a study of T cell responses to AZD1222 COVID-19 vaccine. The table came from immunoSEQ multiplex PCR; TCRdb's copy has only in-frame clones and leaves some out. The sample records 75,000 to 90,000 clones, roughly 81% being singletons. The starting material was peripheral blood, obtained on day 0 of AZD1222 vaccination. All receptors come from an adult in good health.

The chain employs TRBV5-4 and TRBJ2-2; D may match TRBD1 or TRBD2 (6 bases each). Deletions cut 5 bases from V and 7 bases from J, with 12 bases between. This CDR3 region has 13 residues. Germline V lookup: CDR1 SGHNT, CDR2 YYREEE (reference sequence). DNA for the CDR3: TGTGCCAGCAGGCAAAGGGGGGTCGGGGAGCTGTTTTTT. It codes for CASRQRGVGELFF.

The V gene is TRBV12-3 or TRBV12-4, the J gene TRBJ1-5, with D possibly being TRBD1 (6 bases). V was clipped by 5 bases and J by 6 bases, with 11 bases between them. The CDR3 extends over 13 amino acids. CDR3 in amino acids: CASSGQSAQPQHF. The CDR3 nucleotides are TGTGCCAGCAGTGGACAGTCGGCTCAGCCCCAGCATTTT.

The chain joins TRBV7-8 to TRBJ2-2, with unresolved D. This CDR3 is 12 amino acids long. The germline V gene encodes CDR1 SGHVS and CDR2 FQNEAQ. The germline V and J ends were trimmed by 7 bases and 7 bases, with 10 bases remaining between them. The CDR3 nucleotides read TGTGCCAGCAACGTCCTCTTCGGGGAGCTGTTTTTT. Its protein product is CASNVLFGELFF.

V and J are TRBV19 and TRBJ2-2; tentative D call: TRBD1 (6 bases). Trimming took off 2 bases at V and 0 bases at J, with 13 bases between the two ends. Germline assignment: CDR1 LNHDA and CDR2 SQIVND (reference sequence). This CDR3 contains 17 residues. The CDR3 coding sequence is TGTGCCAGTAGTATATTTCACAGGGCCGCGAACACCGGGGAGCTGTTTTTT. Protein product: CASSIFHRAANTGELFF.

V and J are TRBV24-1 and TRBJ1-4, with 8 bases aligning to TRBD1. The ends lost 3 bases at V and 8 bases at J; junction bases unmatched: 7. The CDR3 is made up of 15 amino acids. CDR1 KGHDR and CDR2 SFDVKD come from the germline V gene. The CDR3 is CATSDPRGPGEKLFF. As DNA, the CDR3 is TGTGCCACCAGTGATCCCAGGGGGCCAGGAGAAAAACTGTTTTTT.

The chain uses TRBV7-9 and TRBJ2-7; D gene unclear. CDR1 SEHNR and CDR2 FQNEAQ come from the germline V gene (reference sequence). There are 11 residues in the CDR3. With 5 bases removed from V and 4 bases from J, the gap between germline ends came to 6 bases. The DNA for the CDR3 is TGTGCCAGCAGCCTACTTTACGAGCAGTACTTC. Translated: CASSLLYEQYF.

The V and J genes are TRBV5-6 and TRBJ2-7; D unclear. This CDR3 region has 15 residues. Germline loops: CDR1 SGHDT, CDR2 YYEEEE. V was clipped by 4 bases and J by 3 bases, with 17 bases between them. The DNA for the CDR3 is TGTGCCAGCAGCCCCGTTGACTTCCCCAACTACGAGCAGTACTTC. This translates into CASSPVDFPNYEQYF.

The V and J genes are TRBV2 and TRBJ1-5, with D perhaps matching TRBD1 (5 bases). The V gene's germline CDR1 is SNHLY and CDR2 FYNNEI. The V end lost 7 bases, the J end lost 1 base, and 11 bases lay between the germline ends. The CDR3 totals 14 residues. CDR3 nucleotide sequence: TGTGCCAGCACGGGGGAGATGAGCAATCAGCCCCAGCATTTT. This codes for CASTGEMSNQPQHF.

This clone was observed a single time. The V gene is TRBV5-4, the J gene TRBJ1-1; a possible D gene is TRBD1 (5 bases). The CDR3 runs to 14 residues. Germline V lookup: CDR1 SGHNT, CDR2 YYREEE (reference sequence). V was shortened by 2 bases and J by 3 bases, with 11 bases between the two germline ends. The CDR3 DNA sequence: TGTGCCAGCAGCTTTCAACAGGTCGACACTGAAGCTTTCTTT. Protein product: CASSFQQVDTEAFF. Full variable domain (rest looked up from reference TRBV5-4 and TRBJ1-1): ETGVTQSPTHLIKTRGQQVTLRCSSQSGHNTVSWYQQALGQGPQFIFQYYREEENGRGNFPPRFSGLQFPNYSSELNVNALELDDSALYLCASSFQQVDTEAFFGQGTRLTVV.

This chain links TRBV11-1 with TRBJ1-2; D may be TRBD1 (5 bases). V lost 4 bases and J lost 3, with 18 bases in between. The CDR3 totals 16 residues. Germline V gives CDR1 SGHAT, CDR2 FQDESV (reference sequence). The chain's CDR3 is CASSSLTDSGYYGYTF. CDR3 DNA: TGTGCCAGCAGCTCCTTGACAGACTCGGGCTACTATGGCTACACCTTC.

This chain connects TRBV15 to TRBJ2-5; TRBD2 aligns across 8 bases. The CDR3 extends over 14 amino acids. V dropped 6 bases and J dropped 5; count of bases not matched to a gene: 8. Germline CDR1 reads LNHNV; CDR2 reads YYDKDF (reference sequence). The CDR3 region is CATSPGGARETQYF. The CDR3 DNA is TGTGCCACCAGTCCCGGGGGGGCGAGGGAGACCCAGTACTTC.

This chain uses TRBV6-6 with TRBJ1-6, with D possibly matching TRBD1 (5 bases). The germline gives CDR1 MNHNY, CDR2 SVGAGI (reference sequence). V dropped 5 bases and J dropped 10 bases, with 9 bases sitting between them. The CDR3 sequence is 12 residues long. The CDR3 loop reads CASSDPGSPLHF. The CDR3 DNA reads TGTGCCAGCAGTGACCCAGGGTCACCCCTCCACTTT.

This chain uses TRBV27 with TRBJ1-2; D call uncertain. The CDR3 extends over 15 amino acids. CDR1 and CDR2 (germline): MNHEY, SMNVEV (reference sequence). V shed 5 bases and J shed 2 bases, with 15 bases lying between them. CDR3 in DNA: TGTGCCAGCAGTCTTCAAGGACGGGAAAACTATGGCTACACCTTC. Its protein product is CASSLQGRENYGYTF.

This clone appeared a single time. The chain links TRBV30 to TRBJ1-6, with no clear D. This CDR3 has 13 amino acids. CDR1 and CDR2 from the germline V gene are GTSNPN and SVGIG (reference sequence). V was pared by 4 bases and J by 9 bases, with 13 bases between. DNA for the CDR3: TGTGCCTGGACTCCAGGTCGAGGTTCACCCCTCCACTTT. It encodes CAWTPGRGSPLHF.

V gene TRBV28 combines with J gene TRBJ1-1; no clear D gene. Trimming took off 6 bases at V and 2 bases at J, with 10 bases between the two ends. Germline assignment: CDR1 MDHEN and CDR2 SYDVKM. The CDR3 is 13 amino acids. CDR3 sequence reads: CASSSYTNTEAFF. Written as DNA, the CDR3 is TGTGCCAGCAGCTCCTACACCAACACTGAAGCTTTCTTT.

The DNA for the CDR3 is TGTGCCAGCAGCTTTGGAGTGGTAGGACAGGGGGCACGTGGAGCTTTCTTT. Translated: CASSFGVVGQGARGAFF. The J gene is TRBJ1-1, the V gene TRBV11-3; 11 bases are shared with TRBD1. Germline V gene data show CDR1 as SGHNT and CDR2 as YENEEA. Losses at the gene ends were 3 bases for V and 10 bases for J; bases not matched to a gene: 16. The CDR3 totals 17 residues.

The table lists this clone with a count of one. The genes are TRBV7-2 and TRBJ2-3; D ambiguous. With 3 bases removed from V and 6 bases from J, the gap between germline ends came to 13 bases. Germline assignment: CDR1 SGHTA and CDR2 FQGNSA. The CDR3 extends over 14 amino acids. The CDR3 loop is CASSLNARTDTQYF. As DNA, the CDR3 is TGTGCCAGCAGCTTGAACGCCCGGACGGATACGCAGTATTTT.

The V and J genes are TRBV19 and TRBJ1-3; D uncertain. Trimming removed 7 bases from V and 0 bases from J, with 1 base in between. The CDR3 is 11 amino acids. Germline values: CDR1 LNHDA, CDR2 SQIVND (reference sequence). CDR3 protein: CASTSGNTIYF. For the CDR3, the DNA is TGTGCCAGTACCTCTGGAAACACCATATATTTT. The whole variable domain, remainder taken from reference TRBV19 and TRBJ1-3, is DGGITQSPKYLFRKEGQNVTLSCEQNLNHDAMYWYRQDPGQGLRLIYYSQIVNDFQKGDIAEGYSVSREKKESFPLTVTSAQKNPTAFYLCASTSGNTIYFGEGSWLTVV.

The chain couples TRBV18 to TRBJ1-3, with D unresolved. V dropped 6 bases and J dropped 4 bases, with 22 bases sitting between them. This CDR3 comprises 17 residues. Germline V gene lookup returns CDR1 KGHSH and CDR2 LQKENI. This CDR3 is CASSARGGRESGNTIYF. In DNA form, the CDR3 reads TGTGCCAGCTCGGCCCGCGGAGGGAGGGAATCCGGAAACACCATATATTTT.

The V call is TRBV7-2, the J call TRBJ1-1; D uncertain. The CDR3 has 15 amino acids. CDR1 and CDR2 (germline): SGHTA, FQGNSA. V lost 5 bases, J lost 8 bases, and 21 bases lay in between. The chain's CDR3 is CASSPRVLRPEEAFF. CDR3 DNA: TGTGCCAGCAGCCCTAGGGTTCTTAGACCAGAGGAAGCTTTCTTT. Supplemented by reference TRBV7-2 and TRBJ1-1, the full variable domain reads GAGVSQSPSNKVTEKGKDVELRCDPISGHTALYWYRQSLGQGLEFLIYFQGNSAPDKSGLPSDRFSAERTGGSVSTLTIQRTQQEDSAVYLCASSPRVLRPEEAFFGQGTRLTVV.

This clone was observed a single time. The rearrangement joins TRBV5-5 to TRBJ2-2, with 7 bases that match TRBD1. Germline V gives CDR1 SGHKS, CDR2 YYEKEE (reference sequence). This CDR3 spans 15 amino acids. Trimming cost V 4 bases and J 1 base; bases outside gene matches: 4. CDR3 residues: CASSLGQWNTGELFF. CDR3 DNA: TGTGCCAGCAGCCTGGGACAGTGGAACACCGGGGAGCTGTTTTTT.